Listed here is a single T cell receptor beta chain. This clonotype was seen many times. The antigen this receptor binds is unknown. Per-nucleotide qualities are absent, and no much larger clonotype sits a single base away. These data come from a study of early T cells in non-severe SARS-CoV-2 infection (dated by TCRdb to the early 2020s). General notes on the study: Because TCR sequencing relied on bulk RNA taken from unsorted whole blood, pairing of alpha and beta chains was not possible.

Overall study outcomes, separate from this receptor: VDJdb matching was skewed toward anti-spike CD8 responses and likely underestimated virus-specific expansions by missing private and CD4 specificities.

A case-control design nested within a healthcare worker cohort in London, UK, was used, with weekly nasopharyngeal swab PCR tests and blood sampling performed. Healthcare workers were recruited during the week of the UK lockdown, between 23 and 31 March 2020, and followed weekly for up to roughly 16 weeks. The library was obtained by 5' RACE. The sample was run on a NextSeq 500. Unique molecular identifiers were attached to individual cDNA molecules in the TCR library protocol so that sequencing error and PCR bias could be corrected. TCR alpha and beta chains were both sequenced, and the abundances of alpha and beta sequences in each sample were closely correlated with each other. The authors' pipeline ran thus. V gene, J gene and CDR3 annotation of TCR sequences was performed with Decombinator V4. TCRs were defined as expanded if a significant change between any two time points was detected under a Poisson model with p below 0.0001. TCR abundances were normalised to the total number of TCRs sequenced per sample and were expressed as counts per million. VDJdb, accessed 1 November 2021, was searched for CMV, EBV and SARS-CoV-2 annotated TCRs, with TCRs annotated for multiple antigens excluded. TCRdb handled the public reads itself, with Q25 trimming in fastp and clone calling in MiXCR, and kept productive beta chains. Entries that share a CDR3 protein sequence are merged under the most common genes and DNA. The V and J calls come from TCRdb's annotation, not from the publication. The sample includes 55,000 to 70,000 distinct CDR3 sequences, with 12% observed a single time. More than 1.5% of the sample is in the top ten clones.

The origin of this receptor is an adult who was a healthcare worker with PCR-confirmed SARS-CoV-2 infection or an uninfected control (not recorded which). Sequencing was done on a sample of whole blood.

The bases are TGTGCCACCAGGAATCAGATCGGTACGCAGTATTTT. It translates to CATRNQIGTQYF. The chain is encoded by TRBV6-2 or TRBV6-3 joined to TRBJ2-3; no confident D gene assignment can be made. Deletion took 10 bases off V and 8 bases off J, with a span of 16 bases between the germline ends. Via the germline V gene, CDR1 is MNHEY and CDR2 SVGEGT. Taken from cysteine to phenylalanine, the CDR3 has 12 residues. Only the CDR3 DNA stays, 36 bases, in frame from base 1.